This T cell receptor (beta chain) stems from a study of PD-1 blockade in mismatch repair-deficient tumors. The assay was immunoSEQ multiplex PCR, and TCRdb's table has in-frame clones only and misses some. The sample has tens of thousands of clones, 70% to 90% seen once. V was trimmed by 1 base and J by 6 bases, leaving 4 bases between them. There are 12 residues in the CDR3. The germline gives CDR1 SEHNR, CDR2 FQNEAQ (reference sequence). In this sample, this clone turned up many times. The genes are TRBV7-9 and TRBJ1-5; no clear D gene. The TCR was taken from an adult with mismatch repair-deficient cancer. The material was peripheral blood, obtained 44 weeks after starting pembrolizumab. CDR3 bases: TGTGCCAGCAGCTTAGGTGCTCAGCCCCAGCATTTT. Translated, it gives CASSLGAQPQHF.